This section outlines one TCR beta chain sequence together with its context. The entry originates in a study of shared clonotypes between healthy human individuals. Data came from immunoSEQ multiplex PCR; TCRdb stores just in-frame clones and leaves some out. The table records about 820,000 clones, 80% to 95% of them present only once. This CDR3 has 13 residues. V was trimmed by 4 bases and J by 3 bases, leaving 8 bases between them. Per the germline V gene, CDR1 is SGDLS and CDR2 is YYNGEE. As defined, naive CD8 cells were CD45RO-negative and positively selected for CCR7, with terminally differentiated effector memory CD45RA+ cells excluded.

The V gene is TRBV9, the J gene TRBJ1-3; D remains ambiguous. Sequencing used naive CD8+ T cells sorted from blood. The source is a man under 40 in good health. Written as DNA, the CDR3 is TGTGCCAGCAGCCAACCTCTTGGAAACACCATATATTTT. This translates into CASSQPLGNTIYF.